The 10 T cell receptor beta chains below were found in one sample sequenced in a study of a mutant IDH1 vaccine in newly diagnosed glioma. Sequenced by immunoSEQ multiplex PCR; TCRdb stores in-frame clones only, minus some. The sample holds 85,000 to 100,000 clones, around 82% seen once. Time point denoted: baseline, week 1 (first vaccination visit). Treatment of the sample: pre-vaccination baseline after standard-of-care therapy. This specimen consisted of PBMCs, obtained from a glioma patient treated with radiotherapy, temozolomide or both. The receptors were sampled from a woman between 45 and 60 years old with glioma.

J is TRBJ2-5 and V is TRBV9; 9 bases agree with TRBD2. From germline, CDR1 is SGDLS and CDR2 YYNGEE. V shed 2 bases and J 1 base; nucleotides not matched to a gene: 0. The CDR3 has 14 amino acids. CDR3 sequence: CASSVSGGQETQYF. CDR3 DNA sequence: TGTGCCAGCAGCGTTAGCGGGGGCCAAGAGACCCAGTACTTC.

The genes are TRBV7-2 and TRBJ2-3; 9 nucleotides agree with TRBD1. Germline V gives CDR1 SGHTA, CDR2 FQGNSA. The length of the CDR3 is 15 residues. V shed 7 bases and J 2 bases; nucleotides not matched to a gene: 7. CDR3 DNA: TGTGCCAGCAACCACAGGGGGCGGGACACAGATACGCAGTATTTT. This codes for CASNHRGRDTDTQYF.

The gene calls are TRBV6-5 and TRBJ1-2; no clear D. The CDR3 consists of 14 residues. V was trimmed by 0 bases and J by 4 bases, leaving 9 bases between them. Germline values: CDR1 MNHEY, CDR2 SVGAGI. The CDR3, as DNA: TGTGCCAGCAGTTACTCCGGGGAGGGCTATGGCTACACCTTC. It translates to CASSYSGEGYGYTF.

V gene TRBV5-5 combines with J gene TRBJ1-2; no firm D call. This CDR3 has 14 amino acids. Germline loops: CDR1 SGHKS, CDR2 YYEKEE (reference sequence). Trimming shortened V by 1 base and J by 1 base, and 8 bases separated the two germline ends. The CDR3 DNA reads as TGTGCCAGCAGCTTGTCACTCGGTAACTATGGCTACACCTTC. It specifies CASSLSLGNYGYTF.

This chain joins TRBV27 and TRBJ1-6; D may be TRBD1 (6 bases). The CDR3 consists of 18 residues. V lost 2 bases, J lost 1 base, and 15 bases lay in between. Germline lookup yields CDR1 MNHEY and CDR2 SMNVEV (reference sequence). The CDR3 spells CASSLRGGSSSYNSPLHF. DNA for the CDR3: TGTGCCAGCAGTTTAAGAGGGGGGAGTTCGTCCTATAATTCACCCCTCCACTTT.

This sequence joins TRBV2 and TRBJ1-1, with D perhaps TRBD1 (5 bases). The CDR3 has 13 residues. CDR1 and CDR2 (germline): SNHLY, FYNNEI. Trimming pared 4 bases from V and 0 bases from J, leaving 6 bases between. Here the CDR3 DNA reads TGTGCCAGCAGTGGACAGATGAACACTGAAGCTTTCTTT. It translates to CASSGQMNTEAFF.

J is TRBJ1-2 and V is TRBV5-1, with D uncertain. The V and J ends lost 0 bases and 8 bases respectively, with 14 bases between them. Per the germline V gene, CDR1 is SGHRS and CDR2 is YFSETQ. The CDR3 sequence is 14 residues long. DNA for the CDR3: TGCGCCAGCAGCTTGGAAGGACGGACGGGAGGCTACACCTTC. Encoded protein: CASSLEGRTGGYTF.

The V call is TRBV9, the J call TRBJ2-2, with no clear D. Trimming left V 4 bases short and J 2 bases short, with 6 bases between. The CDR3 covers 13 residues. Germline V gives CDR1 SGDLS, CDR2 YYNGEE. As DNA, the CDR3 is TGTGCCAGCAGCTACACCAACACCGGGGAGCTGTTTTTT. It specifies CASSYTNTGELFF. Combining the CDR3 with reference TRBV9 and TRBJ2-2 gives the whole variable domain DSGVTQTPKHLITATGQRVTLRCSPRSGDLSVYWYQQSLDQGLQFLIQYYNGEERAKGNILERFSAQQFPDLHSELNLSSLELGDSALYFCASSYTNTGELFFGEGSRLTVL.

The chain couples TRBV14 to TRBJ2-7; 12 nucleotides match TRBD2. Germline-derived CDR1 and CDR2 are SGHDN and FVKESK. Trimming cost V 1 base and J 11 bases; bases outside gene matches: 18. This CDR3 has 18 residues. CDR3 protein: CASSQVGLRALAGGSKYF. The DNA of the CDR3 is TGTGCCAGCAGCCAAGTGGGGTTGAGGGCCCTAGCGGGGGGGAGTAAGTACTTC. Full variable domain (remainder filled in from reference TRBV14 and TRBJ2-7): EAGVTQFPSHSVIEKGQTVTLRCDPISGHDNLYWYRRVMGKEIKFLLHFVKESKQDESGMPNNRFLAERTGGTYSTLKVQPAELEDSGVYFCASSQVGLRALAGGSKYFGPGTRLTVT.

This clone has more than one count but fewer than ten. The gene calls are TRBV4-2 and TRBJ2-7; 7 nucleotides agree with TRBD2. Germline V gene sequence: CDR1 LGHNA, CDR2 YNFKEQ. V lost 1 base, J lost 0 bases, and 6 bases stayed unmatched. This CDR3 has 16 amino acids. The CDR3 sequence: CASSQVGSGGSYEQYF. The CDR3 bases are TGTGCCAGCAGCCAAGTAGGTTCGGGGGGCTCCTACGAGCAGTACTTC.